This note documents a single T cell receptor beta chain sequence. This sample was included in a study of blood T cell repertoires in COVID-19. Overall study: Spain, Italy and the United States supplied samples that represented acute and convalescent COVID-19.

In germline, CDR1 is WSHSY, CDR2 SAAADI. V dropped 2 bases and J dropped 5 bases, with 12 bases sitting between them. This CDR3 has 14 amino acids. Participants, about 18 to 90 years old, spanned around 25 US areas. Sequencing used immunoSEQ multiplex PCR; TCRdb keeps in-frame clones, though not all of them. The repertoire consists of 100,000 to 150,000 clones, with 86% occurring once and the leading ten covering around 2.3%. The genes are TRBV10-2 and TRBJ1-1; no clear D gene. This clonotype originated in a woman aged 45-59 years who had recovered from COVID-19. Sequences were obtained from PBMCs or T cells enriched from blood (not recorded which). The chain's CDR3 is CASSEEVVGTEAFF. The CDR3 DNA follows: TGCGCCAGCAGTGAGGAGGTAGTTGGGACTGAAGCTTTCTTT.